The sequence of this T cell receptor beta chain was determined in a study of early T cells in non-severe SARS-CoV-2 infection. Study-level background: The chains were unpaired, and the sequenced material was bulk RNA from unsorted whole blood.

There are many counts of this clonotype. The antigen remains undetermined. Germline V lookup: CDR1 LGHDT, CDR2 YNNKEL (reference sequence). CDR3 size: 13 residues. V lost 2 bases, J lost 10 bases, and 9 bases lay in between. Individual cDNA molecules each received unique molecular identifiers attached to them. TCRdb fed the 5' RACE reads into MiXCR, producing one record per CDR3 protein. The data show 42,000 or so distinct CDR3 sequences, with 5% to 6.5% seen just once and about 8.3% held by the top ten. Study-wide points: Matching against VDJdb likely underestimated virus-specific expansions, favoring anti-spike CD8.

The TCR originated in an adult who was a healthcare worker with PCR-confirmed SARS-CoV-2 infection or an uninfected control (not recorded which). Sequenced here: whole blood, sampled at baseline. The V call is TRBV3-1, the J call TRBJ1-6, with a possible D match to TRBD1 (6 bases). CDR3 nucleotides: TGTGCCAGCAGCCAACAGGGGATGTCACCCCTCCACTTT. Protein sequence: CASSQQGMSPLHF.